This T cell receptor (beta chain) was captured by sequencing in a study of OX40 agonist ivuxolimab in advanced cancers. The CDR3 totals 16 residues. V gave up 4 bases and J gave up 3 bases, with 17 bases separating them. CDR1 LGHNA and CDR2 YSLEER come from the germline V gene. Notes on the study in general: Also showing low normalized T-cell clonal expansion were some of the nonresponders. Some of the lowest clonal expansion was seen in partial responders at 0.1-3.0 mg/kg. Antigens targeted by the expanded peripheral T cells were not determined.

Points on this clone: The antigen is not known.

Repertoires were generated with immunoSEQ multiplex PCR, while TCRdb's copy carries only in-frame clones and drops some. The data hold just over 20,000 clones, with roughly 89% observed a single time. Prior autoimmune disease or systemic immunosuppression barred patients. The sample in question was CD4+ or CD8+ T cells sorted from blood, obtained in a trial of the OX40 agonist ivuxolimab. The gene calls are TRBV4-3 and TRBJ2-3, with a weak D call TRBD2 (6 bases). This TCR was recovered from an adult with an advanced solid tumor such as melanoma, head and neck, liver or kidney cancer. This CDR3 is CASSRMGGVETDTQYF. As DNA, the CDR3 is TGCGCCAGCAGCCGGATGGGCGGGGTGGAAACAGATACGCAGTATTTT.